The T cell receptor (beta chain) under discussion was sequenced for a study of T cells in Graves' hyperthyroidism and ophthalmopathy (dated by TCRdb to about 2019). Looking at the study overall: Peripheral blood was collected at initial diagnosis, before any treatment. To identify TCR V-J signatures that set the groups apart, the researchers used a discovery cohort of 95 to 100 patients, made up of some 41 with Graves' ophthalmopathy and around 58 with stable Graves' hyperthyroidism. Whether ophthalmopathy could be predicted prospectively was tested in an independent validation cohort made up of approximately 19 hyperthyroidism patients plus 17 patients who later progressed to ophthalmopathy. The 100 or so discovery patients were randomly divided into training and test sets at a 7:3 ratio. Thyroid tissue and blood T-cell repertoires from several Graves' hyperthyroidism patients were also compared in the study. After blood sampling, hyperthyroidism patients were treated with methimazole at a starting dose of 30 mg daily, and ophthalmopathy patients were treated with high-dose intravenous methylprednisolone. TCR Vbeta CDR3 sequencing of fewer than 150 peripheral blood samples (under 45 ophthalmopathy, some 75 hyperthyroidism and some 17 progressor patients) is reported in the paper. On the study overall, not on this receptor specifically: Sample size was not statistically predetermined, and blinding of investigators to group allocation was not performed. In validation, the model predicted progression to ophthalmopathy a median of roughly 6.1 months before onset, with approximately 68% sensitivity and 72.22% specificity. A model built on a 13 V-J signature distinguished ophthalmopathy from stable hyperthyroidism, reaching around 87% sensitivity and about 81% specificity in cross-validation and 80%/75% in testing. Most expanded thyroid clonotypes (frequency above 0.001) were also found in blood, which suggests that blood repertoires may mirror thyroid immune responses.

The CDR3 numbers 15 residues from cysteine through phenylalanine. The sequence is cut down to CDR3 DNA, 45 bases in frame from base 1. V loses 2 bases of germline sequence and J loses 9 bases, and the interval between the two ends is 17 bases. Per the germline V gene, MNHEY is the CDR1 and SVGEGT is the CDR2. Comment on this clonotype: Its antigen target is currently unknown. Per-nucleotide qualities are absent, and no much larger clonotype sits a single base away.

The TCR beta CDR3 regions were amplified from the RNA transcripts. The TCR CDR3 was subjected to a first round of RT-PCR using the HTBI primer set and the Qiagen OneStep RT-PCR kit. The libraries were constructed in a second round of multiplex PCR and then size-selected and purified. Paired-end sequencing of the libraries was performed with 100 bp reads on an Illumina HiSeq2000. As for how the authors treated the data: Raw data were processed with SOAPnuke, discarding reads with adapters, uncalled bases, mean Phred below 15, or no exact constant-primer or identifier match. High-quality paired reads were merged with COPE v1.2.5, and unique nucleotide sequences were defined as clonotypes. MiTCR v1.1 was used to align clonotypes to the IMGT TRBV, TRBD and TRBJ reference segments. Only V-J combinations with frequency above 0.0001, covering 99.2% of repertoires, were analysed. The TCS score was defined as F50 (clonal expansion) divided by E x V (chaos), with BLOSUM62-based TCRdist calculated between CDR3 peptides within each V-J. Welch's t-statistics and random forest reduced roughly 540 V-J features to 10 to 15, which were used in a naive Bayes classifier (R e1071). TCRdb's own reprocessing of the public reads used fastp at Q25 and MiXCR and kept productive beta chains. Identical CDR3 proteins give one entry, which carries the most common genes and DNA. V and J calls and clone size were set by TCRdb, not the authors. The sample table contains over 700,000 distinct CDR3 sequences; only one count was recorded for roughly 20% of them. Over 15% of the sample is in the top ten clones.

Hyperthyroidism patients were newly diagnosed, with disease duration under 2 months, and aged 18 to 65 years. The study excluded patients with uncontrolled infections, other autoimmune diseases, pregnancy or lactation. Clinical symptoms, serum thyroxine and TRAb, thyroid ultrasound, and orbital computed tomography formed the basis for the diagnoses. Blood from progressor patients was collected at the time of first diagnosis with hyperthyroidism, before any ophthalmopathy symptoms had appeared. PBMCs were separated from 10 ml of fresh peripheral blood using Ficoll-Paque density gradient centrifugation. Progressor patients were defined as those initially diagnosed with Graves' hyperthyroidism in whom ophthalmopathy developed during follow-up. Total RNA was extracted with Trizol reagent, and quality was checked on an Agilent 2100 Bioanalyzer.

The origin of this receptor is a woman aged 50 to 65 with Graves' hyperthyroidism that later progressed to Graves' ophthalmopathy. Recombination connected TRBV6-2 or TRBV6-3 to TRBJ2-1; the D gene is not confidently resolved. The sample taken for sequencing was blood. The CDR3 protein: CASSYTGGSRPEQFF. The bases read TGTGCCAGCAGTTACACGGGTGGGTCGAGACCTGAGCAGTTCTTC.